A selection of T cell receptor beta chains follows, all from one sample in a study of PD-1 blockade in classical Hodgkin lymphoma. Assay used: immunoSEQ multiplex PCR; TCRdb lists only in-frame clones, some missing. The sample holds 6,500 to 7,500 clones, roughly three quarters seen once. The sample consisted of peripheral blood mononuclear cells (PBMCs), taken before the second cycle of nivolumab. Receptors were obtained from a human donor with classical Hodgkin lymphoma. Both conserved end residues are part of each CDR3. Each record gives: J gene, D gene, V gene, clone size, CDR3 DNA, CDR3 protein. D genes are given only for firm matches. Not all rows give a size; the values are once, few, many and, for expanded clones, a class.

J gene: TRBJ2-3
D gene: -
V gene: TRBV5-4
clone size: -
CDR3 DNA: TGTGCCAGCACCTCGAGGGGCACAGATACGCAGTATTTT
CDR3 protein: CASTSRGTDTQYF

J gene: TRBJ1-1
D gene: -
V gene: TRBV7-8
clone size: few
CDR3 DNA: TGTGCCAGCAGCTTAAATCTTGCGGAGAACACTGAAGCTTTCTTT
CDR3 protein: CASSLNLAENTEAFF

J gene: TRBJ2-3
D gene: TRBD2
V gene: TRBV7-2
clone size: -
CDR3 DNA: TGTGCCAGCAGCTTAGTAGCGGGGGACCGGACAGATGGGCAGTATTTT
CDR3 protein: CASSLVAGDRTDGQYF

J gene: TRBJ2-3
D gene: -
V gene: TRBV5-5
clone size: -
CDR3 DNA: TGTGCCAGCAGCTCCCTATTAGGGGGGGCGGGTACGGATACGCAGTATTTT
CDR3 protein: CASSSLLGGAGTDTQYF

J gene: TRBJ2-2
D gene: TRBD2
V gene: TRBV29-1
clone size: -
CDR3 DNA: TGCAGCGTTGAAGATCGGGTAGCGGGACTCACCGGGGAGCTGTTTTTT
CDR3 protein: CSVEDRVAGLTGELFF

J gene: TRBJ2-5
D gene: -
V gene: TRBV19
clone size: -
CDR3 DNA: TGTGCCAGTAGTGTCGGGACTTTACAAGAGACCCAGTACTTC
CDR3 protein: CASSVGTLQETQYF

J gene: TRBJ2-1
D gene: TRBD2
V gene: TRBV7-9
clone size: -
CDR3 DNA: TGTGCCAGCAGCCCTATTACTAGCGGGAGGCCCAATGAGCAGTTCTTC
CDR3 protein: CASSPITSGRPNEQFF

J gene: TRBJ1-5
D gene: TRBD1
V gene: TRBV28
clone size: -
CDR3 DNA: TGTGCCAGCAGTTTCCGCCAGGGGGATCAGCCCCAGCATTTT
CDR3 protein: CASSFRQGDQPQHF

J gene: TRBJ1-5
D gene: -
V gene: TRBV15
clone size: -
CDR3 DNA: TGTGCCACCAGCAGAGAATCGCCAGGGCGGAGCAATCAGCCCCAGCATTTT
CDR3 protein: CATSRESPGRSNQPQHF

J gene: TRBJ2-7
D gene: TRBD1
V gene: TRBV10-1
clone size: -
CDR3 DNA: TGCGCCAGCAGTGAGTCAAAGGGGGCCAACGAGCAGTACTTC
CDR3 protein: CASSESKGANEQYF

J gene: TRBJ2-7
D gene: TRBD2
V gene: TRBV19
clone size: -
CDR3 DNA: TGTGCCAGTAGGGCTAGCGGAGGCCTCTCCTACGAGCAGTACTTC
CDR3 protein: CASRASGGLSYEQYF

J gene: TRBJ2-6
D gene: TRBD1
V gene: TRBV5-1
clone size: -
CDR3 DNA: TGCGCCAGCAGCCTATCCGGGACAGCCTCGCGAAGCTCTGGGGCCAACGTCCTGACTTTC
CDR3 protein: CASSLSGTASRSSGANVLTF

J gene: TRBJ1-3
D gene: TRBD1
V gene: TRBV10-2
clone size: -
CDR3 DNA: TGCGCCAGCAGTGAGTCGATGACAGGGGTCTCTGGAAACACCATATATTTT
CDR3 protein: CASSESMTGVSGNTIYF

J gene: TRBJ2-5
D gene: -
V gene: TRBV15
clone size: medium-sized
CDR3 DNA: TGTGCCACCAGCAGCTCAGCGGGAGAGACCCAGTACTTC
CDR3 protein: CATSSSAGETQYF

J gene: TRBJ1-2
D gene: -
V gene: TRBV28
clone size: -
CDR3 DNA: TGTGCCAGCAGTTTATCACGGGGAAGGGGGGTTGGCTATGGCTACACCTTC
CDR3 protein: CASSLSRGRGVGYGYTF

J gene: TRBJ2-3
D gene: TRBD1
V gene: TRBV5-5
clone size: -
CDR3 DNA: TGTGCCAGCAGCTTTACTCCGGGACAGCCCACAGATACGCAGTATTTT
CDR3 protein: CASSFTPGQPTDTQYF

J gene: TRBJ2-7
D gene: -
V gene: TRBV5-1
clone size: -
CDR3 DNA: TGCGCCAGCAGCTTGTTGGTGGGGTCTGACTACGAGCAGTACTTC
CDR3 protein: CASSLLVGSDYEQYF

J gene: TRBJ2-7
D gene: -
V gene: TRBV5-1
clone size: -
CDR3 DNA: TGCGCCAGCAGCTTGGTAGTACAACCCTACGAGCAGTACTTC
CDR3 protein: CASSLVVQPYEQYF

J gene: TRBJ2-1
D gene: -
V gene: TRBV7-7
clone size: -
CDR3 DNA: TGTGCTAGCAGCCCCTGGGGCGTAAATGAGCAGTTCTTC
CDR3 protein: CASSPWGVNEQFF

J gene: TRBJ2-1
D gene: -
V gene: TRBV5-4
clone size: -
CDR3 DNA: TGTGCCAGCAGCGAAAAGGACGGTAGCTGGGATGAGCAGTTCTTC
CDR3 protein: CASSEKDGSWDEQFF

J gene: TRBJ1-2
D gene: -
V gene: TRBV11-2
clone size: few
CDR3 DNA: TGTGCCAGCAGCCAAGGGTCCGAAGGGGATGGCTACACCTTC
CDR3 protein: CASSQGSEGDGYTF

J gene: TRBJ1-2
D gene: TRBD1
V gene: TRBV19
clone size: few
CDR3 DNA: TGTGCCAGCATCGGGACAGAAACTAATGGCTACACCTTC
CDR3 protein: CASIGTETNGYTF

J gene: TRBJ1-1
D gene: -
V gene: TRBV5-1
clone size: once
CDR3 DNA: TGCGCCAGCAGCGATCGGAGAGTTGGGGGGACTGAAGCTTTCTTT
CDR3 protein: CASSDRRVGGTEAFF

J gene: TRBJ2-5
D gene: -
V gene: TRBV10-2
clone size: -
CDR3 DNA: TGCGCCAGTTCGATCCTGGGGGGAAGGGAGACCCAGTACTTC
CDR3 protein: CASSILGGRETQYF

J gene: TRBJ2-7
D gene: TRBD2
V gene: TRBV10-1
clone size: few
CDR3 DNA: TGCGCCAGCAGTAGACTAGCGGGAGGCTACGAGCAGTACTTC
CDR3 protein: CASSRLAGGYEQYF

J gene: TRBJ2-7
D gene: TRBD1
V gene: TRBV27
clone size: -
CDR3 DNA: TGTGCCAGCAGTCCCCAGTGGACAGGGATCGAGCAGTACTTC
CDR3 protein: CASSPQWTGIEQYF

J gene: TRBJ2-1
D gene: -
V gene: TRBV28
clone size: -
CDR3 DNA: TGTGCCAGCAGTCGCAGCTCCTACAATGAGCAGTTCTTC
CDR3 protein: CASSRSSYNEQFF

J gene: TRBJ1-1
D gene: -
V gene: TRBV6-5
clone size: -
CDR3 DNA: TGTGCCAGCCGAATGAACACTGAAGCTTTCTTT
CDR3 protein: CASRMNTEAFF

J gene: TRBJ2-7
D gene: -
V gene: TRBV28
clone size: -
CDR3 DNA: TGTGCCAGCAGTTTATTGGGGGGCGAGCAGTACTTC
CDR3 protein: CASSLLGGEQYF

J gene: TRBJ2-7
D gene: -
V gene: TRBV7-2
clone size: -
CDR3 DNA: TGTGCCAGCAGTACCCAGGGACTGGTCCACGAGCAGTACTTC
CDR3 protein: CASSTQGLVHEQYF

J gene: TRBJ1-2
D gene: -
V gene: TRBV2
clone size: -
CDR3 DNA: TGTGCCAGCAGTGAATGGTCAGAAGGTTTTGGCTACACCTTC
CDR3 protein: CASSEWSEGFGYTF

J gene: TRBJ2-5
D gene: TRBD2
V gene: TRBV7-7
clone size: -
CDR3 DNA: TGTGCTAGCAGCCCGAGCGGGGGGGCTTGGGAAGAGACCCAGTACTTC
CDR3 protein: CASSPSGGAWEETQYF

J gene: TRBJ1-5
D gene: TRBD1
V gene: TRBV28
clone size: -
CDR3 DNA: TGTGCCAGCAGTTTATGGGCGGGGACAGGGGCTAATCAGCCCCAGCATTTT
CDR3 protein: CASSLWAGTGANQPQHF

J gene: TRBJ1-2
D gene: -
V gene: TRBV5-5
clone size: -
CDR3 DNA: TGTGCCAGCAGCTTGATCTCGAGCGGATCCTATGGCTACACCTTC
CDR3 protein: CASSLISSGSYGYTF

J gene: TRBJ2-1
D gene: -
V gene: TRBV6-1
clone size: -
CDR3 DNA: TGTGCCAGCAGTGAACAGGCAGCCAACTCCTACAATGAGCAGTTCTTC
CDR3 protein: CASSEQAANSYNEQFF

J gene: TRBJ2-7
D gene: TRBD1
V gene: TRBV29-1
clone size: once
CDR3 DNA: TGCAGCGGGACCGGGACAGGGGGCGCCGAGCAGTACTTC
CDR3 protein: CSGTGTGGAEQYF

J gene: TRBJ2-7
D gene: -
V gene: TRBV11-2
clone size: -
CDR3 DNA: TGTGCCAGCAGCTTGTACGAGGGTAACGAGCAGTACTTC
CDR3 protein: CASSLYEGNEQYF

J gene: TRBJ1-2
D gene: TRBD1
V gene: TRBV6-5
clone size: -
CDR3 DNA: TGTGCCAGCAGCCAGGACAGGGTTGCTGGCTACACCTTC
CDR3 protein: CASSQDRVAGYTF

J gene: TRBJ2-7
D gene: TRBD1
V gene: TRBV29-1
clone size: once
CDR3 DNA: TGCAGCGTTGGGGACAGCTACGAGCAGTACTTC
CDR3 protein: CSVGDSYEQYF

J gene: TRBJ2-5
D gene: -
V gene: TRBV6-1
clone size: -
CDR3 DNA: TGTGCCAGCAGTGTCGGGACATACCAAGAGACCCAGTACTTC
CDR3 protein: CASSVGTYQETQYF

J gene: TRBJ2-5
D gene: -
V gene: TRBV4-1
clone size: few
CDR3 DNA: TGCGCCAGCAGCCAAGCCCTAGGATTGCAAGAGACCCAGTACTTC
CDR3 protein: CASSQALGLQETQYF

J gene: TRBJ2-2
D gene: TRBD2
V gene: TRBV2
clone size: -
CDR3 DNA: TGTGCCAGCAAAAACGGGGGGGAAAGGACCGGGGAGCTGTTTTTT
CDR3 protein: CASKNGGERTGELFF

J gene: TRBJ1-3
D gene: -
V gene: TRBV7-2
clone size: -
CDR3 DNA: TGTGCCAGCAGCTTACATCCCGAACAGGGTCCTGGAAACACCATATATTTT
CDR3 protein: CASSLHPEQGPGNTIYF

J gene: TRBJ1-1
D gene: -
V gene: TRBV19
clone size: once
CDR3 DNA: TGTGCCAGTAGTATAGCTGTAGGGATCATGAACACTGAAGCTTTCTTT
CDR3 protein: CASSIAVGIMNTEAFF

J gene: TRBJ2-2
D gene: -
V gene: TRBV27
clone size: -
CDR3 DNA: TGTGCCAGCAGTCCACCGGGCTGGGCGAACACCGGGGAGCTGTTTTTT
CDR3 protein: CASSPPGWANTGELFF

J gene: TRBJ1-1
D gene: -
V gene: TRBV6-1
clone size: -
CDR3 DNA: TGTGCCAGCATTTTCCAGGTAACAAACGGTGAAGCTTTCTTT
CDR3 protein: CASIFQVTNGEAFF

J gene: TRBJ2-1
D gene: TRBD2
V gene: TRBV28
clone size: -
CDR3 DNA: TGTGCCAGCGAGAGGACTAGCGGGGCGTACAATGAGCAGTTCTTC
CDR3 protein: CASERTSGAYNEQFF

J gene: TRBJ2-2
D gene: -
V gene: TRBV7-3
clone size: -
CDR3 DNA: TGTGCCAGCAGCTCCACGGGGACCCCCACAAACCGGGAGCTGTTTTTT
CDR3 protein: CASSSTGTPTNRELFF

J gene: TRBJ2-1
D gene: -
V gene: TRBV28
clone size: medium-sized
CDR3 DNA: TGTGCCAGCAGTAAGACCCCTGAGCAGTTCTTC
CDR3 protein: CASSKTPEQFF

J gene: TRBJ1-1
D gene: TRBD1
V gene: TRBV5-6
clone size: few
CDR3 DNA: TGTGCCAGCAGCACTGAGGAGGGGGCGAGGGTTGGCACTGAAGCTTTCTTT
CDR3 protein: CASSTEEGARVGTEAFF

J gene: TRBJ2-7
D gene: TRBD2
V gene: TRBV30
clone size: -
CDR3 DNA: TGTGCCTGGAGTGTTTGGGTAGCGGGAGGTGGCTCCTACGAGCAGTACTTC
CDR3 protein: CAWSVWVAGGGSYEQYF

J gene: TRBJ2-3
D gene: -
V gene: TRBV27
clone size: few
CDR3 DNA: TGTGCCAGCAGGATAAGCACAGATACGCAGTATTTT
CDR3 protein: CASRISTDTQYF

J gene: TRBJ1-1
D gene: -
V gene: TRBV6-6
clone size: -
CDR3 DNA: TGTGCCAGCCGGTCGGGGACTGAAGCTTTCTTT
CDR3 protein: CASRSGTEAFF

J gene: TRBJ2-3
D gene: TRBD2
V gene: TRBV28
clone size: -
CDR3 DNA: TGTGCCAGCAGTTTCGACGGGGGGGCGACAATGATACGCACAGATACGCAGTATTTT
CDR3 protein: CASSFDGGATMIRTDTQYF

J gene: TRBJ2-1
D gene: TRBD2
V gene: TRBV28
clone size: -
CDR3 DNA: TGTGCCAGCAGTTTATACGACGGGGGGTCGGCCGAGCAGTTCTTC
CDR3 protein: CASSLYDGGSAEQFF

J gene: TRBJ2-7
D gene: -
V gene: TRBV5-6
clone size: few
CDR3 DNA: TGTGCCAGCAGCTTGACAGATTCCTACGAGCAGTACTTC
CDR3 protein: CASSLTDSYEQYF

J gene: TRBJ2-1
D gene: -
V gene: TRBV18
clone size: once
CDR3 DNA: TGTGCCAGCTCACCACCAGGGATTTCCTACAATGAGCAGTTCTTC
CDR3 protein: CASSPPGISYNEQFF

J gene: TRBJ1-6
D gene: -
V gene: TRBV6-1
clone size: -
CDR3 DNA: TGTGCCAGCAGTGAACGATGGGGGTCCAATTCACCCCTCCACTTT
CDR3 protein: CASSERWGSNSPLHF

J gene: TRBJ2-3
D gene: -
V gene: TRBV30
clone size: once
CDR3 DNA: TGTGCCTGGAGTGGGAATTACCGCACAGATACGCAGTATTTT
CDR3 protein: CAWSGNYRTDTQYF

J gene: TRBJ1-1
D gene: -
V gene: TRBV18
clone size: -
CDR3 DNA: TGTGCCAGCTCACTCCGATCGGTGAACACTGAAGCTTTCTTT
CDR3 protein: CASSLRSVNTEAFF